What follows are 17 T cell receptor beta chains derived from one specimen sequenced in a study of blood T cell repertoires in COVID-19. Only in-frame clones appear in the TCRdb table, and some are missing; sequencing was by immunoSEQ multiplex PCR. The sample has 130,000 to 150,000 clones; roughly 81% are singletons. The specimen sequenced was peripheral blood. The receptors derive from a human donor with acute or convalescent COVID-19. The donor label of this sample is uncertain.

CDR3 DNA sequence: TGTGCCAGCAGCTTGCGTGGGGGGTCAGATGGCTACACCTTC. This sequence encodes CASSLRGGSDGYTF. The rearrangement joins TRBV13 to TRBJ1-2; D is perhaps TRBD1 (5 bases). The germline V gene has CDR1 PRHDT and CDR2 FYEKMQ (reference sequence). The CDR3 runs to 14 residues. The ends were cut back, 3 bases at V and 6 bases at J, with 14 bases in the middle.

This clone showed up just once. The gene calls are TRBV5-6 and TRBJ1-2, with 8 positions matching TRBD1. Germline lookup yields CDR1 SGHDT and CDR2 YYEEEE. The CDR3 has 15 amino acids. Germline trimming cut 3 bases from V and 5 bases from J; bases unmatched to any gene: 9. The CDR3 DNA reads TGTGCCAGCAGCTCCCCCCGGACAGGGATGTATGGCTACACCTTC. Protein sequence: CASSSPRTGMYGYTF.

The V gene is TRBV3-1 (or the pseudogene TRBV3-2), the J gene TRBJ1-3; possible D gene TRBD1, 6 bases. The CDR3 spans 14 residues. Germline V gene data show CDR1 as LGHDT and CDR2 as YNNKEL (reference sequence). The V end lost 1 base, the J end lost 2 bases, and 6 bases lay between the germline ends. The CDR3 region has the DNA TGTGCCAGCAGCCAAGGACAGGCTGGAAACACCATATATTTT. It is translated as CASSQGQAGNTIYF.

The table lists this clone with many counts. The gene calls are TRBV12-3 or TRBV12-4 and TRBJ1-1; tentative D call: TRBD1 (5 bases). Between the trimmed V and J ends, which lost 4 bases and 8 bases, there was a span of 8 bases. The CDR3 extends over 11 amino acids. The CDR3, as DNA: TGTGCCAGCAGTTCTAACAGGGAAGCTTTCTTT. Protein: CASSSNREAFF.

The rearrangement joins TRBV5-6 to TRBJ2-5; TRBD2 might be the D (5 bases). Between the trimmed V and J ends, which lost 0 bases and 7 bases, there was a span of 16 bases. This CDR3 has 15 amino acids. CDR1 and CDR2 (germline): SGHDT, YYEEEE. The CDR3 loop is CASSLEVASLGTQYF. The CDR3 nucleotides are TGTGCCAGCAGCTTGGAGGTGGCTAGCTTAGGGACCCAGTACTTC.

The chain carries TRBV4-1 and TRBJ1-4; 7 nucleotides agree with TRBD1. After removal of 7 bases from V and 6 bases from J, the junction contained 11 bases not matched to a gene. The CDR3 has 15 amino acids. CDR1 and CDR2 from the germline V gene are MGHRA and YSYEKL. The CDR3 DNA is TGCGCCAGCAAGGAAGGGGGCGCAGGTGATGAAAAACTGTTTTTT. This translates into CASKEGGAGDEKLFF.

This rearrangement joins TRBV28 to TRBJ1-1; 8 nucleotides line up with TRBD1. CDR3 size: 14 residues. Germline V gives CDR1 MDHEN, CDR2 SYDVKM. V lost 2 bases, J lost 5 bases, and 4 bases stayed unmatched. DNA of the CDR3: TGTGCCAGCAGTTTACAGGGGGCGCGAACTGAAGCTTTCTTT. It codes for CASSLQGARTEAFF.

This chain connects TRBV6-4 to TRBJ2-3; 7 bases align to TRBD1. The V gene's germline CDR1 is MRHNA and CDR2 SNTAGT. The junction had 8 bases not matched to a gene; V was cut back by 0 bases and J by 5 bases. The CDR3 is made up of 16 amino acids. The CDR3 protein is CASSDSSWDSRDTQYF. In DNA form, the CDR3 reads TGTGCCAGCAGTGACTCTAGCTGGGACAGCCGAGATACGCAGTATTTT.

CDR3 amino acids: CASSYRSGGTYNEQFF. In DNA, the CDR3 is TGTGCCAGCAGTTACCGAAGCGGGGGGACCTACAATGAGCAGTTCTTC. The chain couples TRBV6-2 or TRBV6-3 to TRBJ2-1; 9 nucleotides align to TRBD2. The CDR3 consists of 16 residues. Trimming at V came to 2 bases and at J to 2 bases, leaving 4 bases not matched to a gene. Germline loops: CDR1 MNHEY, CDR2 SVGEGT.

The rearrangement links TRBV7-9 to TRBJ1-1, with 9 bases identical to TRBD1. Germline V gene lookup returns CDR1 SEHNR and CDR2 FQNEAQ (reference sequence). J gave up 5 bases and V 4 bases, and 2 bases lay outside the gene matches. CDR3 length: 13 amino acids. The CDR3 reads CASSWDRVTEAFF. Written as DNA, the CDR3 is TGTGCCAGCAGCTGGGACAGGGTAACTGAAGCTTTCTTT.

The chain couples TRBV7-3 to TRBJ2-1; no clear D. Germline V gene lookup returns CDR1 SGHTA and CDR2 FQGTGA. V gave up 5 bases and J gave up 12 bases, with 17 bases separating them. The CDR3 contains 13 residues. CDR3 in DNA: TGTGCCAGCAGCCCTGGTCCGAACCGGGTGCAGTTCTTC. This codes for CASSPGPNRVQFF.

The table lists this clone with a few counts. This chain joins TRBV13 and TRBJ2-3, with D perhaps TRBD1 (7 bases). V lost 3 bases to trimming and J lost 3 bases, with 13 bases between them. Germline V gene data show CDR1 as PRHDT and CDR2 as FYEKMQ (reference sequence). This CDR3 comprises 15 residues. The CDR3 DNA reads as TGTGCCAGCAGCTTGGAGGCAGGGGGGACAGATACGCAGTATTTT. Its translation: CASSLEAGGTDTQYF.

The chain carries TRBV7-8 and TRBJ1-2; D might be TRBD1 (5 bases). The germline V and J ends were trimmed by 6 bases and 0 bases, with 14 bases remaining between them. The CDR3 is 15 residues long. Germline V gene sequence: CDR1 SGHVS, CDR2 FQNEAQ. In nucleotides, the CDR3 is TGTGCCAGCAGTTTAACTCCGACAGCTAACTATGGCTACACCTTC. Its protein is CASSLTPTANYGYTF.

V and J are TRBV4-2 and TRBJ1-2, with D possibly TRBD1 on 5 matching bases. The CDR3 is 15 residues long. Germline V CDR1 and CDR2: LGHNA, YNFKEQ. The V gene lost 0 bases and the J gene lost 8 bases, with 16 bases spanning the gap. CDR3 sequence reads: CASSQDRGGSAGYTF. The CDR3 DNA sequence: TGTGCCAGCAGCCAAGACCGGGGGGGGAGCGCCGGCTACACCTTC.

This clone was picked up a small number of times. V is TRBV6-2 or TRBV6-3 and J is TRBJ1-5, with 7 bases fitting TRBD1. The length of the CDR3 is 16 residues. The junction had 11 bases not matched to a gene; V was cut back by 3 bases and J by 6 bases. CDR1 is MNHEY, CDR2 SVGEGT, per germline. CDR3: CASSYRKGQTIQPQHF. The CDR3 DNA sequence: TGTGCCAGCAGTTATAGAAAGGGACAGACTATTCAGCCCCAGCATTTT.

The chain recombines TRBV5-1 with TRBJ1-2; D ambiguous. The CDR3 runs to 12 residues. CDR1 is SGHRS, CDR2 YFSETQ, per germline. The V and J ends lost 0 bases and 6 bases respectively, with 6 bases between them. The CDR3 DNA follows: TGCGCCAGCAGCTTGGAACAAAATGGCTACACCTTC. This sequence encodes CASSLEQNGYTF.

V is TRBV9 and J is TRBJ2-2; 9 bases align to TRBD1. Germline CDR1 reads SGDLS; CDR2 reads YYNGEE. The CDR3 runs 16 residues. Unmatched junction bases numbered 7, after V lost 0 bases and J lost 7 bases. CDR3 nucleotide sequence: TGTGCCAGCAGCGTAGCTGGGACAGGGAAGTACGGGGAGCTGTTTTTT. Translated, it gives CASSVAGTGKYGELFF.